The 17 T cell receptor beta chains below come from one sample, sequenced in a study of OX40 agonist ivuxolimab in advanced cancers. Library method: the immunoSEQ multiplex PCR assay. The table comes from immuneACCESS by way of TCRdb, which keeps in-frame sequences with V and J called. Part of the clones is missing from these tables; in studies checked, under half for an unresolved V gene and the rest for unknown reasons. For this sample the table gives about 66,000 clones, of which around 90% were detected only once. In total, the top ten clones hold about 0.7% of the sample. The sequences come from CD4+ or CD8+ T cells sorted from blood, collected in a trial of the OX40 agonist ivuxolimab. The source is an adult with an advanced solid tumor such as melanoma, head and neck, liver or kidney cancer.

This clone was seen a handful of times. V and J are TRBV7-2 and TRBJ2-2; 10 bases map to TRBD2. The CDR3 spans 14 residues. Looked up from germline, CDR1 is SGHTA and CDR2 is FQGNSA. The V gene end was trimmed by 9 bases and the J gene end by 1 base; junction bases not matched to a gene: 2. CDR3 protein: CARPSGRNTGELFF. CDR3 nucleotides: TGTGCCAGGCCTAGCGGGAGGAACACCGGGGAGCTGTTTTTT.

The chain links TRBV5-1 to TRBJ2-5, with no clear D. V lost 0 bases, J lost 4 bases, and 10 bases lay in between. The CDR3 is made up of 14 amino acids. Germline V gene lookup returns CDR1 SGHRS and CDR2 YFSETQ. For the CDR3, the DNA is TGCGCCAGCAGCTTGGCCAGGTTTGGAGAGACCCAGTACTTC. Translated, it gives CASSLARFGETQYF. Full variable domain (outside the CDR3, taken from reference TRBV5-1 and TRBJ2-5): KAGVTQTPRYLIKTRGQQVTLSCSPISGHRSVSWYQQTPGQGLQFLFEYFSETQRNKGNFPGRFSGRQFSNSRSEMNVSTLELGDSALYLCASSLARFGETQYFGPGTRLLVL.

V is TRBV7-6 and J is TRBJ2-2; 7 nucleotides line up with TRBD2. V lost 2 bases, J lost 0 bases, and 3 bases stayed unmatched. The CDR3 length is 16 residues. In germline, CDR1 is SGHVS, CDR2 FNYEAQ. The CDR3 DNA reads TGTGCCAGCAGCTTAACGACTAGCACGAACACCGGGGAGCTGTTTTTT. It encodes CASSLTTSTNTGELFF.

This clone was picked up a small number of times. The chain uses TRBV6-1 and TRBJ1-1; no clear D. The CDR3 has 13 amino acids. Germline CDR1 and CDR2: MNHNS and SASEGT. Trimming took 4 bases from V and 1 from J, leaving 7 bases between them. CDR3 amino acids: CASSGLENTEAFF. The CDR3 nucleotides are TGTGCCAGCAGTGGATTGGAGAACACTGAAGCTTTCTTT.

CDR3 in amino acids: CASSLGRQSKETQYF. CDR3 nucleotides: TGTGCCAGCAGCTTAGGGCGACAGTCTAAAGAGACCCAGTACTTC. The chain joins TRBV5-8 to TRBJ2-5; TRBD1 might be the D (5 bases). CDR3 length: 15 amino acids. The V and J ends lost 2 bases and 3 bases respectively, with 14 bases between them. The germline V gene encodes CDR1 SGHTS and CDR2 YDEGEE.

This clone has just one count. This chain connects TRBV2 to TRBJ1-2; D gene ambiguous. CDR1 is SNHLY and CDR2 is FYNNEI in the germline V gene. V was shortened by 2 bases and J by 7 bases, with 17 bases between the two germline ends. The CDR3 extends over 15 amino acids. Here the CDR3 reads CASSELRLRSSGYTF. CDR3 nucleotide sequence: TGTGCCAGCAGTGAATTGCGGTTGCGGAGCTCTGGCTACACCTTC.

The rearrangement uses TRBV19 and TRBJ1-1; tentatively, D is TRBD1 (5 bases). Trimming took 7 bases from V and 0 from J, leaving 12 bases between them. This CDR3 has 14 amino acids. CDR1 and CDR2 from the germline V gene are LNHDA and SQIVND (reference sequence). The CDR3 protein is CASNVGGMNTEAFF. The CDR3 DNA follows: TGTGCCAGTAATGTCGGGGGGATGAACACTGAAGCTTTCTTT.

The CDR3 region is CAWSGDAMNTEAFF. CDR3 DNA sequence: TGTGCCTGGAGTGGGGACGCCATGAACACTGAAGCTTTCTTT. The J gene is TRBJ1-1, the V gene TRBV30; a weak D match, TRBD1 (5 bases). This CDR3 has 14 residues. Germline lookup yields CDR1 GTSNPN and CDR2 SVGIG (reference sequence). V lost 1 base to trimming and J lost 0 bases, with 9 bases between them.

The rearrangement uses TRBV21-1 and TRBJ1-6. TRBV21-1 is marked as a pseudogene. The CDR3 runs 14 residues. Here the CDR3 DNA reads TGTGCCAGCAGCGAAGACCTCGCGGGTTCACCCCTCCACTTT. Protein: CASSEDLAGSPLHF.

This CDR3 reads CASSVNNEQFF. CDR3 in DNA: TGTGCCAGCAGTGTAAACAATGAGCAGTTCTTC. The chain employs TRBV28 and TRBJ2-1; no definite D call. Deletions cut 5 bases from V and 5 bases from J, with 4 bases between. This CDR3 spans 11 amino acids. Germline assignment: CDR1 MDHEN and CDR2 SYDVKM.

The rearrangement joins TRBV25-1 to TRBJ2-3; no reliable D call. Trimming shortened V by 7 bases and J by 0 bases, and 8 bases separated the two germline ends. The CDR3 is 13 residues long. The germline CDR1 and CDR2 sequences are MGHDK and SYGVNS. This chain's CDR3 is CASKFRSTDTQYF. The CDR3 DNA sequence: TGTGCCAGCAAGTTCCGAAGCACAGATACGCAGTATTTT. Supplemented by reference TRBV25-1 and TRBJ2-3, the full variable domain reads EADIYQTPRYLVIGTGKKITLECSQTMGHDKMYWYQQDPGMELHLIHYSYGVNSTEKGDLSSESTVSRIRTEHFPLTLESARPSHTSQYLCASKFRSTDTQYFGPGTRLTVL.

The J gene is TRBJ2-3, the V gene TRBV6-5; D gene unclear. Germline V gene lookup returns CDR1 MNHEY and CDR2 SVGAGI. CDR3 length equals 12 residues. V lost 2 bases, J lost 2 bases, and 2 bases lay in between. CDR3 protein: CASSYDTDTQYF. CDR3 nucleotide sequence: TGTGCCAGCAGTTACGACACAGATACGCAGTATTTT.

This clone has more than one count but fewer than ten. The rearrangement joins TRBV2 to TRBJ1-2; D is uncertain. The CDR3 runs 13 residues. Germline lookup yields CDR1 SNHLY and CDR2 FYNNEI. Trimming stripped 6 bases from V and 5 bases from J, with 13 bases between. Written as DNA, the CDR3 is TGTGCCAGCAGAGAGTCGTTGTCGTATGGCTACACCTTC. It is translated as CASRESLSYGYTF.

The CDR3 DNA follows: TGTGCCAGCCGGGCAGCTAGCACAGATACGCAGTATTTT. It yields the protein CASRAASTDTQYF. The chain couples TRBV9 to TRBJ2-3; no clear D gene. Trimming left V 7 bases short and J 0 bases short, with 9 bases between. Germline CDR1 reads SGDLS; CDR2 reads YYNGEE. The CDR3 extends over 13 amino acids.

This chain links TRBV18 with TRBJ2-7; D is undetermined. The CDR3 consists of 12 residues. The germline V gene encodes CDR1 KGHSH and CDR2 LQKENI. Trimming removed 2 bases from V and 5 bases from J, with 7 bases in between. The CDR3 DNA reads TGTGCCAGCTCACCAGGACCGGACGAGCAGTACTTC. This gives the protein CASSPGPDEQYF. Together with reference TRBV18 and TRBJ2-7, the CDR3 gives the full variable domain: NAGVMQNPRHLVRRRGQEARLRCSPMKGHSHVYWYRQLPEEGLKFMVYLQKENIIDESGMPKERFSAEFPKEGPSILRIQQVVRGDSAAYFCASSPGPDEQYFGPGTRLTVT.

The V gene is TRBV7-9, the J gene TRBJ2-1; 9 bases line up with TRBD2. The V segment lost 5 bases and the J segment 10 bases; nucleotides outside the gene matches: 6. The CDR3 spans 13 residues. Germline V gives CDR1 SEHNR, CDR2 FQNEAQ (reference sequence). The CDR3 nucleotides are TGTGCCAGCAGCAGGGGACTAGCAGGCGAGCAGTTCTTC. This translates into CASSRGLAGEQFF. Combining the CDR3 with reference TRBV7-9 and TRBJ2-1 gives the whole variable domain DTGVSQNPRHKITKRGQNVTFRCDPISEHNRLYWYRQTLGQGPEFLTYFQNEAQLEKSRLLSDRFSAERPKGSFSTLEIQRTEQGDSAMYLCASSRGLAGEQFFGPGTRLTVL.

The chain uses TRBV7-2 and TRBJ2-7; 7 positions match TRBD2. Germline assignment: CDR1 SGHTA and CDR2 FQGNSA. V shed 3 bases and J 4 bases; nucleotides not matched to a gene: 3. The CDR3 is 13 residues long. In nucleotides, the CDR3 is TGTGCCAGCAGCTTGAATAGCGGGTACGAGCAGTACTTC. It yields the protein CASSLNSGYEQYF.